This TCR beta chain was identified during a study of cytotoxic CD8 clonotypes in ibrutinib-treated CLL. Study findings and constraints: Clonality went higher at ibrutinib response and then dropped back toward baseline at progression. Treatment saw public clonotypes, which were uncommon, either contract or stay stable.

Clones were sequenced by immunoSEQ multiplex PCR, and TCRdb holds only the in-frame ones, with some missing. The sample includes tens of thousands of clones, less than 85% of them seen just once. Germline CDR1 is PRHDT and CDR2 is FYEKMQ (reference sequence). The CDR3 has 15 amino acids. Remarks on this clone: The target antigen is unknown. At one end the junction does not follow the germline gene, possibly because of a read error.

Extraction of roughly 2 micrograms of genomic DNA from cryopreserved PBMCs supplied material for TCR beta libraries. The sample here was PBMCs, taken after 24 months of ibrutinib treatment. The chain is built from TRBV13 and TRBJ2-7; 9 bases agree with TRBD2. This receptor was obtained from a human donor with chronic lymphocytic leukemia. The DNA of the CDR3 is TGTGCCAGCAGCTTAGGTAGCGGGAGAGCCTACGAGCAGTACTTT. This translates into CASSLGSGRAYEQYF. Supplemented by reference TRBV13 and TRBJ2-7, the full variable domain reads AAGVIQSPRHLIKEKRETATLKCYPIPRHDTVYWYQQGPGQDPQFLISFYEKMQSDKGSIPDRFSAQQFSDYHSELNMSSLELGDSALYFCASSLGSGRAYEQYFGPGTRLTVT.